This entry lists 29 T cell receptor beta chains sequenced from one sample in a study of chemoradiotherapy in HPV16-positive cancers. Generated by immunoSEQ multiplex PCR, the TCRdb table keeps only in-frame clones and is missing some. This sample has about 12,000 clones, with more than 85% found just once. Sequenced material: blood, taken from a patient who underwent chemoradiotherapy. Receptor source: a human donor with HPV-associated anogenital cancer.

The V and J genes are TRBV4-1 and TRBJ2-1; 8 bases agree with TRBD1. The CDR3 has 13 amino acids. Trimming cost V 8 bases and J 6 bases; bases outside gene matches: 6. CDR1 is MGHRA, CDR2 YSYEKL, per germline. The CDR3 region has the DNA TGCGCCAGCGGACAGGGCAAGTCCAATGAGCAGTTCTTC. Translation gives CASGQGKSNEQFF.

V and J are TRBV5-1 and TRBJ2-3, with D unclear. Germline V CDR1 and CDR2: SGHRS, YFSETQ. This CDR3 is built from 14 residues. Trimming stripped 2 bases from V and 2 bases from J, with 9 bases between. In DNA, the CDR3 is TGCGCCAGCAGCTTTAGGGTAGCCACAGATACGCAGTATTTT. This gives the protein CASSFRVATDTQYF.

The genes are TRBV7-9 and TRBJ2-6, with 11 bases fitting TRBD1. Germline assignment: CDR1 SEHNR and CDR2 FQNEAQ (reference sequence). The CDR3 spans 18 residues. The J segment lost 2 bases and the V segment lost 5 bases, leaving 8 bases of the junction unmatched. CDR3: CASSPRGQGGPGANVLTF. DNA of the CDR3: TGTGCCAGCAGCCCGAGGGGACAGGGGGGTCCTGGGGCCAACGTCCTGACTTTC.

The rearrangement joins TRBV5-1 to TRBJ2-1; 10 bases line up with TRBD2. CDR1 and CDR2 (germline): SGHRS, YFSETQ. V trimming: 4 bases; J trimming: 13 bases; junction bases outside the gene matches: 17. This CDR3 spans 16 amino acids. The CDR3 DNA reads as TGCGCCAGCAGCCTACAGGGGGTTGGCACTAGCGGGGAACAGTTCTTC. This codes for CASSLQGVGTSGEQFF.

The chain carries TRBV25-1 and TRBJ2-3, with D unclear. The V gene's germline CDR1 is MGHDK and CDR2 SYGVNS. The ends were cut back, 4 bases at V and 4 bases at J, with 15 bases in the middle. The length of the CDR3 is 15 residues. In nucleotides, the CDR3 is TGTGCCAGCAGTGGGGGTGGAATCATCGCAGATACGCAGTATTTT. It translates to CASSGGGIIADTQYF.

This chain uses TRBV28 with TRBJ2-1; 11 bases agree with TRBD2. This CDR3 contains 15 residues. Germline V CDR1 and CDR2: MDHEN, SYDVKM. The V gene end was trimmed by 2 bases and the J gene end by 4 bases; junction bases not matched to a gene: 1. In DNA form, the CDR3 reads TGTGCCAGCAGTTTACGACTAGCGGGGTACAATGAGCAGTTCTTC. This sequence encodes CASSLRLAGYNEQFF.

This clone was seen once. The chain joins TRBV7-2 to TRBJ1-1; 8 positions agree with TRBD1. V lost 5 bases to trimming and J lost 1 base; unmatched junction nucleotides: 6. The CDR3 loop spans 15 amino acids. The germline CDR1 and CDR2 sequences are SGHTA and FQGNSA. CDR3 in amino acids: CASSMRTGWNTEAFF. The CDR3 DNA reads as TGTGCCAGCAGCATGAGGACAGGGTGGAACACTGAAGCTTTCTTT.

V and J are TRBV30 and TRBJ2-5; D may be TRBD1 (7 bases). The CDR3 sequence is 16 residues long. Trimming left V 0 bases short and J 5 bases short, with 19 bases between. Looked up from germline, CDR1 is GTSNPN and CDR2 is SVGIG (reference sequence). The CDR3 protein is CAWSVLKTGDSETQYF. As DNA, the CDR3 is TGTGCCTGGAGTGTCCTTAAAACAGGGGACTCGGAGACCCAGTACTTC.

The chain joins TRBV4-1 to TRBJ2-1; D might be TRBD2 (5 bases). The germline CDR1 and CDR2 sequences are MGHRA and YSYEKL. The ends were cut back, 2 bases at V and 11 bases at J, with 22 bases in the middle. The CDR3 sequence is 16 residues long. CDR3 nucleotides: TGCGCCAGCAGCCAACAGGCGGGTACAAGGGCCCCACAGCAGTTCTTC. It is translated as CASSQQAGTRAPQQFF.

The chain carries TRBV7-2 and TRBJ2-1; 11 nucleotides line up with TRBD2. With V trimmed by 1 base and J by 5 bases, 4 bases remained unmatched. Germline-derived CDR1 and CDR2 are SGHTA and FQGNSA. The CDR3 sequence is 16 residues long. The CDR3 loop is CASSLVASGGNNEQFF. CDR3 DNA: TGTGCCAGCAGCTTAGTTGCTAGCGGGGGGAACAATGAGCAGTTCTTC.

V is TRBV19 and J is TRBJ2-6; 9 bases match TRBD1. With 5 bases clipped from V and 5 bases from J, the junction kept 4 bases outside the gene matches. CDR3 length: 15 residues. CDR1 is LNHDA and CDR2 is SQIVND in the germline V gene (reference sequence). CDR3 nucleotides: TGTGCCAGTAGTGTACAGGGGGCCTGGGCCAACGTCCTGACTTTC. Its translation is CASSVQGAWANVLTF.

The genes are TRBV19 and TRBJ1-2, with 10 positions matching TRBD1. There are 14 residues in the CDR3. Losses at the gene ends were 5 bases for V and 7 bases for J; bases not matched to a gene: 7. Germline assignment: CDR1 LNHDA and CDR2 SQIVND (reference sequence). CDR3 amino acids: CASSATGGLSGYTF. In DNA form, the CDR3 reads TGTGCCAGTAGTGCGACAGGGGGCTTGAGTGGCTACACCTTC.

The J gene is TRBJ2-2, the V gene TRBV11-3, with 9 nucleotides matching TRBD1. Unmatched junction bases numbered 2, after V lost 1 base and J lost 5 bases. Germline V gene lookup returns CDR1 SGHNT and CDR2 YENEEA. The CDR3 is 15 residues long. The CDR3, as DNA: TGTGCCAGCAGCTTAGTAGGACAGGGGACCGGGGAGCTGTTTTTT. This translates into CASSLVGQGTGELFF.

The rearrangement links TRBV5-6 to TRBJ1-1; D remains ambiguous. The CDR3 length is 14 residues. In germline, CDR1 is SGHDT, CDR2 YYEEEE. Trimming left V 2 bases short and J 5 bases short, with 13 bases between. This CDR3 is CASSLPGGGTEAFF. The CDR3 DNA reads TGTGCCAGCAGCTTACCCGGTGGAGGGACTGAAGCTTTCTTT.

This chain joins TRBV6-1 and TRBJ2-1; D possibly corresponds to TRBD1 (7 bases). The CDR3 is 14 residues long. Trimming removed 7 bases at V and 6 bases at J, with 16 bases between. Germline V gene sequence: CDR1 MNHNS, CDR2 SASEGT. CDR3 DNA: TGTGCCAGCACCCAGGGGGGTGTCTCCAATGAGCAGTTCTTC. Translation gives CASTQGGVSNEQFF.

This clone was seen more than once but under ten times. The chain couples TRBV12-2 to TRBJ1-2. TRBV12-2 is a pseudogene locus. CDR3 size: 14 residues. In nucleotides, the CDR3 is TGTGCAAGTCGCTTAGTTGAGGGCTCCTGTGGCTACACCTTC. It codes for CASRLVEGSCGYTF.

This sequence joins TRBV19 and TRBJ1-4, with D tentatively TRBD1 (5 bases). Germline V CDR1 and CDR2: LNHDA, SQIVND (reference sequence). The CDR3 is made up of 16 amino acids. Deletions cut 5 bases from V and 2 bases from J, with 15 bases between. CDR3: CASSSTWDVTNEKLFF. CDR3 nucleotide sequence: TGTGCCAGTAGTTCGACATGGGACGTTACTAATGAAAAACTGTTTTTT.

V usage is TRBV9 and J usage is TRBJ2-7; tentatively, D is TRBD2 (5 bases). This CDR3 is built from 14 residues. The V end was cut by 3 bases, the J end by 3 bases, with 13 bases between. From germline, CDR1 is SGDLS and CDR2 YYNGEE. The CDR3 nucleotides are TGTGCCAGCAGCGCCAGCGGTGGGAACTACGAGCAGTACTTC. It is translated as CASSASGGNYEQYF.

This chain connects TRBV5-1 to TRBJ2-1; 12 bases are shared with TRBD1. With 2 bases clipped from V and 7 bases from J, the junction kept 10 bases outside the gene matches. The germline CDR1 and CDR2 sequences are SGHRS and YFSETQ. This CDR3 is 17 amino acids long. This chain's CDR3 is CASSFQPGQGAGNEQFF. CDR3 coding DNA: TGCGCCAGCAGCTTTCAACCGGGACAGGGGGCGGGTAATGAGCAGTTCTTC.

V usage is TRBV7-9 and J usage is TRBJ2-7; TRBD1 matches 9 bases. From germline, CDR1 is SEHNR and CDR2 FQNEAQ (reference sequence). Trimming cost V 6 bases and J 0 bases; bases outside gene matches: 3. This CDR3 has 14 residues. CDR3 DNA: TGTGCCAGCAGAGGGACAGGGAACTCCTACGAGCAGTACTTC. Its protein product is CASRGTGNSYEQYF.

The rearrangement joins TRBV15 to TRBJ2-1; D is perhaps TRBD1 or TRBD2 (5 bases each). The germline V gene has CDR1 LNHNV and CDR2 YYDKDF (reference sequence). The CDR3 spans 16 residues. Deletions cut 0 bases from V and 2 bases from J, with 11 bases between. Written as DNA, the CDR3 is TGTGCCACCAGCAGAGAAGGGAGCAGGGCCTACAATGAGCAGTTCTTC. It yields the protein CATSREGSRAYNEQFF.

V and J are TRBV5-5 and TRBJ2-2; D possibly uses TRBD1 or TRBD2 (6 bases each). Between the trimmed V and J ends, which lost 4 bases and 4 bases, there was a span of 14 bases. The CDR3 consists of 15 residues. Germline V CDR1 and CDR2: SGHKS, YYEKEE (reference sequence). In DNA, the CDR3 is TGTGCCAGCAGCGACTTAGGGGGGCCCACCGGGGAGCTGTTTTTT. The encoded protein is CASSDLGGPTGELFF.

This chain links TRBV6-1 with TRBJ1-1; TRBD1 might be the D (5 bases). V was pared by 7 bases and J by 6 bases, with 15 bases between. Germline CDR1 reads MNHNS; CDR2 reads SASEGT. This CDR3 has 13 amino acids. CDR3 amino acids: CASTAIRGAEAFF. The CDR3 DNA is TGTGCCAGCACTGCCATCCGGGGGGCTGAAGCTTTCTTT.

This chain joins TRBV9 and TRBJ2-3, with a weak D call TRBD2 (5 bases). The germline gives CDR1 SGDLS, CDR2 YYNGEE. This CDR3 has 15 amino acids. V lost 0 bases and J lost 3, with 11 bases in between. CDR3 DNA: TGTGCCAGCAGCGTAGGAGGGATTGGTACAGATACGCAGTATTTT. Its translation: CASSVGGIGTDTQYF. The whole variable domain, filled in from reference TRBV9 and TRBJ2-3, reads DSGVTQTPKHLITATGQRVTLRCSPRSGDLSVYWYQQSLDQGLQFLIQYYNGEERAKGNILERFSAQQFPDLHSELNLSSLELGDSALYFCASSVGGIGTDTQYFGPGTRLTVL.

A single count supports this clone. J is TRBJ2-2 and V is TRBV19, with D unclear. The length of the CDR3 is 14 residues. Trimming left V 5 bases short and J 7 bases short, with 14 bases between. Germline V gene sequence: CDR1 LNHDA, CDR2 SQIVND (reference sequence). CDR3 nucleotide sequence: TGTGCCAGTAGTCAATCAAGACAAAGCGGGGAGCTGTTTTTT. Translating it yields CASSQSRQSGELFF.

The table lists this clone with a count of one. The chain has TRBV13 and TRBJ2-7; D might be TRBD1 (5 bases). Germline CDR1 and CDR2: PRHDT and FYEKMQ (reference sequence). This CDR3 contains 16 residues. Trimming stripped 1 base from V and 2 bases from J, with 15 bases between. CDR3 sequence reads: CASSLDRQGEPYEQYV. CDR3 sequence (DNA): TGTGCCAGCAGCTTAGATCGGCAGGGTGAACCCTACGAGCAGTACGTC.

Here the CDR3 reads CASSNSNYEQYF. CDR3 DNA sequence: TGTGCCAGCAGCAACTCCAACTACGAGCAGTACTTC. J is TRBJ2-7 and V is TRBV7-8; D ambiguous. The CDR3 has 12 amino acids. Germline CDR1 and CDR2: SGHVS and FQNEAQ. Trimming removed 5 bases from V and 3 bases from J, with 8 bases in between.

The chain has TRBV11-3 and TRBJ2-2; 9 bases match TRBD1. V was clipped by 3 bases and J by 2 bases; unmatched bases: 1. Looked up from germline, CDR1 is SGHNT and CDR2 is YENEEA. This CDR3 region has 15 residues. CDR3 sequence reads: CASSFTGGNTGELFF. Here the CDR3 DNA reads TGTGCCAGCAGCTTTACAGGGGGCAACACCGGGGAGCTGTTTTTT.

The chain couples TRBV6-5 to TRBJ1-1, with 9 bases identical to TRBD1. The CDR3 has 16 residues. The germline V gene has CDR1 MNHEY and CDR2 SVGAGI. V was clipped by 4 bases and J by 4 bases; unmatched bases: 10. DNA of the CDR3: TGTGCCAGCAGTTCCCCAAGCCTGACAGGGGGCACTGAAGCTTTCTTT. Translating gives CASSSPSLTGGTEAFF.